This T cell receptor (beta chain) was profiled in a study of OX40 agonist ivuxolimab in advanced cancers. The assay was immunoSEQ multiplex PCR, and TCRdb's table has in-frame clones only and misses some. Found here are about 110,000 clones, under 95% of them singletons; the top ten hold roughly 1.1%. CDR1 and CDR2 from the germline V gene are SNHLY and FYNNEI. J was trimmed by 2 bases and V by 4 bases; bases with no gene match: 1. The CDR3 extends over 14 amino acids. Here the sequenced sample was CD4+ or CD8+ T cells sorted from blood, taken in a trial of the OX40 agonist ivuxolimab. V usage is TRBV2 and J usage is TRBJ2-3; 9 positions match TRBD2. The receptor was isolated from an adult with an advanced solid tumor such as melanoma, head and neck, liver or kidney cancer. The DNA for the CDR3 is TGTGCCAGCAGTGGGACTAGCGACACAGATACGCAGTATTTT. This translates into CASSGTSDTDTQYF.